These 24 T cell receptor beta chains were sequenced from one sample in a study of identifying expanded T cells in peripheral blood. Some clones are missing from TCRdb's copy, which holds only in-frame ones; the method was immunoSEQ multiplex PCR. Of about 78,000 clones detected, 84% appear once; the ten largest clones hold around 18%. The sequenced sample was blood. The source is a person aged 18 to 75 in good health.

The V call is TRBV2, the J call TRBJ2-3, with D hard to call. The CDR3 has 13 amino acids. Trimming removed 9 bases at V and 0 bases at J, with 10 bases between. Per germline, CDR1 SNHLY and CDR2 FYNNEI. Written as DNA, the CDR3 is TGTGCCAGTGTAATAGACAGCACAGATACGCAGTATTTT. Amino acids: CASVIDSTDTQYF. Supplemented by reference TRBV2 and TRBJ2-3, the full variable domain reads EPEVTQTPSHQVTQMGQEVILRCVPISNHLYFYWYRQILGQKVEFLVSFYNNEISEKSEIFDDQFSVERPDGSNFTLKIRSTKLEDSAMYFCASVIDSTDTQYFGPGTRLTVL.

The chain has TRBV9 and TRBJ2-3; 7 bases are a match to TRBD1. The CDR3 has 16 amino acids. The V gene's germline CDR1 is SGDLS and CDR2 YYNGEE. The J segment lost 0 bases and the V segment lost 3 bases, leaving 7 bases of the junction unmatched. The CDR3 nucleotides read TGTGCCAGCAGCGCGTTACAGGGGCATAGCACAGATACGCAGTATTTT. It encodes CASSALQGHSTDTQYF. The whole variable domain, filled in from reference TRBV9 and TRBJ2-3, reads DSGVTQTPKHLITATGQRVTLRCSPRSGDLSVYWYQQSLDQGLQFLIQYYNGEERAKGNILERFSAQQFPDLHSELNLSSLELGDSALYFCASSALQGHSTDTQYFGPGTRLTVL.

V is TRBV19 and J is TRBJ1-2; 10 nucleotides align to TRBD1. The CDR3 is 16 amino acids. The J segment lost 2 bases and the V segment lost 4 bases, leaving 7 bases of the junction unmatched. CDR1 LNHDA and CDR2 SQIVND come from the germline V gene (reference sequence). CDR3 DNA: TGTGCCAGTAGTAGTTCCCTGGGACAGGGGAACTATGGCTACACCTTC. It specifies CASSSSLGQGNYGYTF.

The chain carries TRBV19 and TRBJ2-7; D may be TRBD2 (6 bases). CDR1 is LNHDA, CDR2 SQIVND, per germline (reference sequence). Trimming pared 1 base from V and 0 bases from J, leaving 19 bases between. This CDR3 has 18 residues. The CDR3 sequence is CASSIGTGRGTRSYEQYF. In nucleotides, the CDR3 is TGTGCCAGTAGTATAGGGACTGGTCGCGGGACCCGCTCCTACGAGCAGTACTTC.

The chain combines TRBV6-5 with TRBJ1-5, with 8 bases matching TRBD1. Per the germline V gene, CDR1 is MNHEY and CDR2 is SVGAGI. The CDR3 length is 12 residues. V lost 5 bases to trimming and J lost 12 bases; unmatched junction nucleotides: 6. The CDR3 region is CASSPAGGGQHF. In DNA, the CDR3 is TGTGCCAGCAGTCCGGCAGGGGGCGGCCAGCATTTT.

V and J are TRBV4-3 and TRBJ2-7; 8 bases fit TRBD1. There are 15 residues in the CDR3. J lost 3 bases, V lost 1 base, and 5 bases had no gene match. From germline, CDR1 is LGHNA and CDR2 YSLEER. The chain's CDR3 is CASSQGTGSFYEQYF. DNA of the CDR3: TGCGCCAGCAGCCAAGGGACAGGGTCATTCTACGAGCAGTACTTC.

The rearrangement links TRBV19 to TRBJ1-2; no clear D. Germline CDR1 LNHDA, CDR2 SQIVND (reference sequence). V was trimmed by 8 bases and J by 6 bases, leaving 16 bases between them. The CDR3 totals 13 residues. The CDR3 DNA follows: TGTGCCAGTCGTCCTCCCGAGTATAATGGCTACACCTTC. Translated: CASRPPEYNGYTF.

The chain combines TRBV5-6 with TRBJ1-4, with 8 positions matching TRBD1. Germline-derived CDR1 and CDR2 are SGHDT and YYEEEE. CDR3 size: 15 residues. After removal of 1 base from V and 6 bases from J, the junction contained 5 bases not matched to a gene. The CDR3 bases are TGTGCCAGCAGCTTGTGGGTGACAGGGGATGAAAAACTGTTTTTT. It yields the protein CASSLWVTGDEKLFF.

The chain has TRBV29-1 and TRBJ2-7, with D maybe TRBD2 (7 bases). Deletions cut 0 bases from V and 5 bases from J, with 11 bases between. CDR1 and CDR2 from the germline V gene are SQVTM and ANQGSEA. This CDR3 is 13 amino acids long. This chain's CDR3 is CSVEEGGGNEQYF. In DNA form, the CDR3 reads TGCAGCGTTGAAGAAGGGGGGGGCAACGAGCAGTACTTC.

This clone was observed many times. The V call is TRBV5-1, the J call TRBJ2-3; 8 bases are shared with TRBD2. V was pared by 3 bases and J by 1 base, with 4 bases of the junction left unmatched. CDR3 size: 15 residues. Per the germline V gene, CDR1 is SGHRS and CDR2 is YFSETQ. The CDR3: CASSSTSGGTDTQYF. The CDR3 nucleotides read TGCGCCAGCAGCTCTACTAGCGGAGGCACAGATACGCAGTATTTT.

The genes are TRBV19 and TRBJ2-1, with 12 nucleotides matching TRBD2. From germline, CDR1 is LNHDA and CDR2 SQIVND (reference sequence). This CDR3 has 16 residues. J gave up 2 bases and V 2 bases, and 1 base lay outside the gene matches. The DNA for the CDR3 is TGTGCCAGTAGTATACTAGCGGGAGGGCCCTACAATGAGCAGTTCTTC. Amino acids: CASSILAGGPYNEQFF. The whole variable domain, filled in from reference TRBV19 and TRBJ2-1, reads DGGITQSPKYLFRKEGQNVTLSCEQNLNHDAMYWYRQDPGQGLRLIYYSQIVNDFQKGDIAEGYSVSREKKESFPLTVTSAQKNPTAFYLCASSILAGGPYNEQFFGPGTRLTVL.

This chain links TRBV7-9 with TRBJ2-7; no reliable D call. The length of the CDR3 is 13 residues. Germline-derived CDR1 and CDR2 are SEHNR and FQNEAQ (reference sequence). V was cut by 1 base and J by 3 bases, with 7 bases left in between. The CDR3 loop reads CASSLGTNYEQYF. The CDR3 DNA reads as TGTGCCAGCAGCTTAGGAACAAACTACGAGCAGTACTTC. The entire variable domain, with the rest obtained from reference TRBV7-9 and TRBJ2-7, is as follows: DTGVSQNPRHKITKRGQNVTFRCDPISEHNRLYWYRQTLGQGPEFLTYFQNEAQLEKSRLLSDRFSAERPKGSFSTLEIQRTEQGDSAMYLCASSLGTNYEQYFGPGTRLTVT.

DNA for the CDR3: TGTGCCAGCATTAACGGGTACACTGAAGCTTTCTTT. Encoded protein: CASINGYTEAFF. The chain has TRBV6-5 and TRBJ1-1; no firm D call. V was clipped by 7 bases and J by 3 bases, with 9 bases between them. Germline lookup yields CDR1 MNHEY and CDR2 SVGAGI. This CDR3 contains 12 residues.

Only one count was recorded for this clone. The rearrangement uses TRBV11-2 and TRBJ1-2; D is perhaps TRBD1 (5 bases). There are 16 residues in the CDR3. Germline V gene lookup returns CDR1 SGHAT and CDR2 FQNNGV. V lost 5 bases, J lost 4 bases, and 20 bases lay in between. CDR3 in DNA: TGTGCCAGCAGCCCATCCCCCCAGGGTGCCACCTATGGCTACACCTTC. Its translation is CASSPSPQGATYGYTF.

The chain carries TRBV9 and TRBJ2-1, with D perhaps TRBD1 (7 bases). CDR1 is SGDLS and CDR2 is YYNGEE in the germline V gene. The CDR3 loop spans 18 amino acids. V lost 6 bases, J lost 4 bases, and 26 bases lay in between. CDR3 sequence reads: CASTSDYRETGSYNEQFF. CDR3 bases: TGTGCCAGCACCTCGGATTACCGGGAGACAGGGAGTTACAATGAGCAGTTCTTC.

This clone was seen just once. The chain's CDR3 is CASSSTVILYNEQFF. The CDR3 DNA reads as TGTGCCAGCAGCTCTACGGTTATTCTCTACAATGAGCAGTTCTTC. J is TRBJ2-1 and V is TRBV7-8; unclear D gene. This CDR3 comprises 15 residues. The germline V gene encodes CDR1 SGHVS and CDR2 FQNEAQ. Deletions cut 4 bases from V and 3 bases from J, with 13 bases between.

This CDR3 is CASSSPQQGEYFF. CDR3 bases: TGTGCCAGCAGCTCTCCGCAACAGGGGGAGTATTTCTTC. The V and J genes are TRBV5-8 and TRBJ2-1; 8 positions match TRBD1. There are 13 residues in the CDR3. Looked up from germline, CDR1 is SGHTS and CDR2 is YDEGEE. V shed 3 bases and J 16 bases; nucleotides not matched to a gene: 12.

The V gene is TRBV28, the J gene TRBJ2-2; D unclear. The CDR3 totals 19 residues. With 10 bases removed from V and 5 bases from J, the gap between germline ends came to 32 bases. Germline V gene lookup returns CDR1 MDHEN and CDR2 SYDVKM. CDR3 in DNA: TGTGCCACTCAGCCTCGACTGTTTCATGTCTTAGGAGATACCGGGGAGCTGTTTTTT. This translates into CATQPRLFHVLGDTGELFF.

The table lists this clone with a few counts. The chain couples TRBV6-6 to TRBJ2-7; 7 nucleotides match TRBD2. V shed 0 bases and J 6 bases; nucleotides not matched to a gene: 8. CDR1 is MNHNY and CDR2 is SVGAGI in the germline V gene (reference sequence). This CDR3 is 15 amino acids long. CDR3 in amino acids: CASSYSTREGREQYF. As DNA, the CDR3 is TGTGCCAGCAGTTACTCGACCAGGGAGGGGCGCGAGCAGTACTTC.

V gene TRBV19 combines with J gene TRBJ1-2; TRBD1 agrees at 7 bases. V shed 7 bases and J 2 bases; nucleotides not matched to a gene: 10. Germline V gene data show CDR1 as LNHDA and CDR2 as SQIVND (reference sequence). This CDR3 is built from 15 residues. The CDR3 DNA is TGTGCCAGTACTCCCCCGGACAGGTCCAACTATGGCTACACCTTC. This translates into CASTPPDRSNYGYTF.

Relative to its sample, this clone is medium-sized. This chain uses TRBV6-5 with TRBJ2-7, with 7 bases fitting TRBD1. Trimming removed 5 bases from V and 2 bases from J; junction bases left unmatched: 6. This CDR3 spans 14 amino acids. Germline lookup yields CDR1 MNHEY and CDR2 SVGAGI. CDR3 protein: CASSTTGTAYEQYF. Written as DNA, the CDR3 is TGTGCCAGCAGTACCACCGGGACAGCCTACGAGCAGTACTTC.

The chain has TRBV5-6 and TRBJ2-7; D might be TRBD1 or TRBD2, each matching 6 bases. Germline V gives CDR1 SGHDT, CDR2 YYEEEE. This CDR3 contains 14 residues. Deletions cut 0 bases from V and 3 bases from J, with 10 bases between. This chain's CDR3 is CASSLGGASYEQYF. CDR3 bases: TGTGCCAGCAGCTTGGGGGGGGCGAGCTACGAGCAGTACTTC.

V and J are TRBV7-9 and TRBJ1-2; D is unresolved. Germline V gives CDR1 SEHNR, CDR2 FQNEAQ (reference sequence). Deletions cut 2 bases from V and 1 base from J, with 8 bases between. The CDR3 contains 14 residues. In DNA, the CDR3 is TGTGCCAGCAGCTTAAGCGAGATTAACTATGGCTACACCTTC. This codes for CASSLSEINYGYTF.

The chain carries TRBV15 and TRBJ2-2; no clear D gene. V lost 0 bases, J lost 6 bases, and 17 bases lay in between. This CDR3 spans 17 amino acids. In germline, CDR1 is LNHNV, CDR2 YYDKDF (reference sequence). CDR3 amino acids: CATSRDMRAGSAGELFF. DNA of the CDR3: TGTGCCACCAGCAGAGATATGAGAGCCGGGTCGGCCGGGGAGCTGTTTTTT.